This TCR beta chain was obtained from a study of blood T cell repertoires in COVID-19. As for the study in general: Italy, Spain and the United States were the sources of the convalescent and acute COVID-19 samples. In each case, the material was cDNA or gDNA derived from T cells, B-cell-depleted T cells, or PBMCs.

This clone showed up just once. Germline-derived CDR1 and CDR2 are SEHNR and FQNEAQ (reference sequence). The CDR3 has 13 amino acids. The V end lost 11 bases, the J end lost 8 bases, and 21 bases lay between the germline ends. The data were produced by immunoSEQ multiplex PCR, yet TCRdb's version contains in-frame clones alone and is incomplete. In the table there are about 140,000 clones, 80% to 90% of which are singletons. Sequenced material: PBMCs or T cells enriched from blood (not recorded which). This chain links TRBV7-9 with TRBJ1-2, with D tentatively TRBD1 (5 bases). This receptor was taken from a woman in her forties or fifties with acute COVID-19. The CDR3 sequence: CAAGQTVEGGYTF. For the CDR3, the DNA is TGTGCCGCGGGGCAGACCGTGGAGGGGGGCTACACCTTC.